This T cell receptor beta chain is from a study of brain metastases from non-small cell lung cancer. Measured with immunoSEQ multiplex PCR; TCRdb has only the in-frame clones, and not every one. The sample consists of 1,500 to 2,000 clones, approximately 88% of them appearing once. This clone was recorded a few times. The CDR3 is 13 residues long. Germline-derived CDR1 and CDR2 are KGHSH and LQKENI. V was cut by 2 bases and J by 1 base, with 3 bases left in between. This chain joins TRBV18 and TRBJ2-4; no definite D call. The TCR sequence derives from a donor over 35 with non-small cell lung cancer. The sequenced sample consisted of tissue from a brain metastasis. The CDR3 loop is CASSPGAKNIQYF. The DNA of the CDR3 is TGTGCCAGCTCACCAGGGGCCAAAAACATTCAGTACTTC.